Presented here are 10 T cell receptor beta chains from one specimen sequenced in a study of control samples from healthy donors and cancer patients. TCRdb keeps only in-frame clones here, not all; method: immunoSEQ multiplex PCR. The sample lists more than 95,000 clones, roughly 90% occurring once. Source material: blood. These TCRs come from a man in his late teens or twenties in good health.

The CDR3 nucleotides read TGTGCCAGCAGCTCAAACAGGGTCAATCAGCCCCAGCATTTT. Translation gives CASSSNRVNQPQHF. This chain uses TRBV28 with TRBJ1-5, with D tentatively TRBD1 (6 bases). The germline CDR1 and CDR2 sequences are MDHEN and SYDVKM. V gave up 6 bases and J gave up 3 bases, with 12 bases separating them. The CDR3 is 14 residues long. The full variable domain, rest sourced from reference TRBV28 and TRBJ1-5, is DVKVTQSSRYLVKRTGEKVFLECVQDMDHENMFWYRQDPGLGLRLIYFSYDVKMKEKGDIPEGYSVSREKKERFSLILESASTNQTSMYLCASSSNRVNQPQHFGDGTRLSIL.

The CDR3 nucleotides read TGTGCCAGCAGCCTAGCGGACCGCTCCTACGAGCAGTACTTC. Translated: CASSLADRSYEQYF. This rearrangement joins TRBV9 to TRBJ2-7; TRBD2 matches 7 bases. Trimming took 4 bases from V and 0 from J; bases not matched to a gene: 4. Germline V gene sequence: CDR1 SGDLS, CDR2 YYNGEE. This CDR3 spans 14 amino acids.

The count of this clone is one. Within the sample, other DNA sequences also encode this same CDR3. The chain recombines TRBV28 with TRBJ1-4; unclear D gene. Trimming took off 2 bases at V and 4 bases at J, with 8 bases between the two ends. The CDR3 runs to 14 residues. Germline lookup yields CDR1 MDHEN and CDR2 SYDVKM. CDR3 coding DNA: TGTGCCAGCAGTTTAATTCGGGGTAATGAAAAACTGTTTTTT. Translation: CASSLIRGNEKLFF.

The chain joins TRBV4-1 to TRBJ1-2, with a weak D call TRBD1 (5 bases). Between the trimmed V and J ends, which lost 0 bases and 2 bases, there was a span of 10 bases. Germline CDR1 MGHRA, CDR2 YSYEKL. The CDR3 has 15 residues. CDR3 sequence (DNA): TGCGCCAGCAGCCAAGAAACAGGATCCAACTATGGCTACACCTTC. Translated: CASSQETGSNYGYTF.

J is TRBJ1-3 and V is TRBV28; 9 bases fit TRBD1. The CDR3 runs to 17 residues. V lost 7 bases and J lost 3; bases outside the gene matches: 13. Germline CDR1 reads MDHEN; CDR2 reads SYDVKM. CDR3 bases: TGTGCCAGCACCTACCTAAGTGGGACAGGGCATGGAAACACCATATATTTT. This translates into CASTYLSGTGHGNTIYF.

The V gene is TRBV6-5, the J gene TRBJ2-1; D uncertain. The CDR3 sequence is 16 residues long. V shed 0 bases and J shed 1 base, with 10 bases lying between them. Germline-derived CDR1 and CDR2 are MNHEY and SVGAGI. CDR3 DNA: TGTGCCAGCAGTTACTCTGAGATGAGGTCCTACAATGAGCAGTTCTTC. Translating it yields CASSYSEMRSYNEQFF.

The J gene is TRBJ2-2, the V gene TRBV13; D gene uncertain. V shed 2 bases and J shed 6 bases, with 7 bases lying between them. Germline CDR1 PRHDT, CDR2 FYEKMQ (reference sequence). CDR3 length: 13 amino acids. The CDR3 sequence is CASSLNRAGELFF. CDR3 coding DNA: TGTGCCAGCAGCTTAAATAGGGCCGGGGAGCTGTTTTTT.

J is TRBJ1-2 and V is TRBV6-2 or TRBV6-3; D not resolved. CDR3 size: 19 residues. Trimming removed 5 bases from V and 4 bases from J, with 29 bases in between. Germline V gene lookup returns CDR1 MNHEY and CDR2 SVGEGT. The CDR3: CASSGFDGVSALLIYGYTF. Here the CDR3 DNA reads TGTGCCAGCAGTGGCTTCGACGGCGTGTCGGCCCTACTGATCTATGGCTACACCTTC.

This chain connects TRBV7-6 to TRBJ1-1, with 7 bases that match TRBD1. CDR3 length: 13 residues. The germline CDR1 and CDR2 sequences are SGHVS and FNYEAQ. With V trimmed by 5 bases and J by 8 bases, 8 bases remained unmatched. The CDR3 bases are TGTGCCAGCAGCCCCGGGACAGCTATCGAAGCTTTCTTT. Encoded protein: CASSPGTAIEAFF. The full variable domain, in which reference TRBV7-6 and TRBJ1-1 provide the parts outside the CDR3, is GAGVSQSPRYKVTKRGQDVALRCDPISGHVSLYWYRQALGQGPEFLTYFNYEAQQDKSGLPNDRFSAERPEGSISTLTIQRTEQRDSAMYRCASSPGTAIEAFFGQGTRLTVV.

CDR3 nucleotide sequence: TGTGCCAGCAGCACGCCCCCCGGGAGTGGGGAGATTTCACCCCTCCACTTT. Translated, it gives CASSTPPGSGEISPLHF. This sequence joins TRBV4-2 and TRBJ1-6, with D hard to call. The V gene's germline CDR1 is LGHNA and CDR2 YNFKEQ. The CDR3 is 17 residues long. V dropped 5 bases and J dropped 9 bases, with 23 bases sitting between them.